This TCR beta chain was identified during a study of T-cell memory formation after mild COVID-19. The CDR3 runs to 13 residues. Between the trimmed V and J ends, which lost 4 bases and 5 bases, there was a span of 12 bases. CDR1 is MNHEY, CDR2 SVGAGI, per germline. TCRdb ran MiXCR on the 5' RACE reads and lists one entry per CDR3 protein. The table has 380,000 or so distinct CDR3 sequences, roughly 13% seen once. What was sequenced was PBMCs or a T cell subset sorted from them (not recorded which). The J gene is TRBJ2-7, the V gene TRBV6-5; D call uncertain. The clonotype originates from a man aged 18 to 30 who had mild COVID-19 (a few samples of this study predate the infection). Cell type and time point are not known. The CDR3 reads CASSSPLADEQYF. The CDR3 DNA follows: TGTGCCAGCAGTTCCCCACTGGCAGACGAGCAGTACTTC.